This TCR beta chain was sequenced in a study of cytomegalovirus exposure and HLA in healthy donors. Findings and limits, study-wide: Overall, around 160 TCR beta chains were annotated as cytomegalovirus-associated. From TCR beta sequences, most subjects' HLA-A and HLA-B alleles were reportedly predicted accurately.

This clone was picked up a small number of times. Its cognate antigen is unknown. The CDR3 runs 15 residues. Looked up from germline, CDR1 is MNHNY and CDR2 is SVGAGI (reference sequence). The V end lost 5 bases, the J end lost 2 bases, and 14 bases lay between the germline ends. The PCR ran on 60 Vbeta and 13 Jbeta primers. TCRdb's table, derived via immunoSEQ multiplex PCR, lists solely in-frame clones and lacks some. The sample shows some 84,000 clones, about 60% of them seen only once. Sequenced: PBMCs. The J gene is TRBJ2-3, the V gene TRBV6-6, with D possibly matching TRBD1 (6 bases). This receptor was identified in a woman between 40 and 50 years old in good health and CMV-seropositive. CDR3 DNA: TGTGCCAGCAGTACCACAGGGATAAACACAGATACGCAGTATTTT. Amino acid sequence: CASSTTGINTDTQYF.